One sample yielded the 18 T cell receptor beta chains listed below, sequenced in a study of T cell changes during pregnancy in multiple sclerosis. Sequencing was performed with immunoSEQ multiplex PCR; in TCRdb, only in-frame clones are kept and a portion is missing. The table has some 120,000 clones, 80% to 95% seen once; the top ten hold approximately 6.3%. The sequences come from peripheral blood, collected before pregnancy. These receptors all come from a female donor with multiple sclerosis, enrolled in a pregnancy study.

Note on this clone: Its ends do not fully match the called genes, so a read error is possible. The rearrangement uses TRBV5-1 and TRBJ2-5; D remains ambiguous. From germline, CDR1 is SGHRS and CDR2 YFSETQ. The CDR3 spans 12 residues. CDR3 nucleotide sequence: TGCGCCAGCAGCTTGGCCATGGAGATCCAGTACTTC. It translates to CASSLAMEIQYF.

This chain joins TRBV6-5 and TRBJ1-1; TRBD1 is a possible D gene (6 bases). Trimming shortened V by 9 bases and J by 2 bases, and 19 bases separated the two germline ends. Per germline, CDR1 MNHEY and CDR2 SVGAGI. The CDR3 sequence is 15 residues long. The CDR3 sequence is CASPPSGGGNTEAFF. The DNA of the CDR3 is TGTGCCAGTCCTCCAAGCGGGGGCGGTAACACTGAAGCTTTCTTT.

V gene TRBV7-3 combines with J gene TRBJ2-1; tentative D call: TRBD2 (7 bases). The V gene lost 5 bases and the J gene lost 7 bases, with 18 bases spanning the gap. CDR3 length equals 15 residues. CDR1 is SGHTA, CDR2 FQGTGA, per germline. This CDR3 reads CASSLLGGGMNEQFF. The CDR3 DNA sequence: TGTGCCAGCAGCCTCTTAGGGGGGGGGATGAATGAGCAGTTCTTC.

In DNA, the CDR3 is TGTGCCAGCAGTTACTCGAGGGTTGGTGAGCAGTTCTTC. Protein product: CASSYSRVGEQFF. This sequence joins TRBV6-5 and TRBJ2-1, with D tentatively TRBD2 (5 bases). V lost 0 bases and J 9 bases, leaving 9 bases between the germline ends. The V gene's germline CDR1 is MNHEY and CDR2 SVGAGI. The CDR3 sequence is 13 residues long.

This clone was counted once. The rearrangement uses TRBV18 and TRBJ2-5; D ambiguous. This CDR3 has 17 amino acids. From germline, CDR1 is KGHSH and CDR2 LQKENI. Trimming cost V 2 bases and J 1 base, with 17 bases left between them. CDR3 sequence: CASSPANTLRVQETQYF. The CDR3 DNA sequence: TGTGCCAGCTCACCAGCGAACACTCTCCGGGTCCAAGAGACCCAGTACTTC.

The rearrangement links TRBV9 to TRBJ2-2, with a weak D call TRBD2 (6 bases). Trimming took off 0 bases at V and 5 bases at J, with 8 bases between the two ends. The CDR3 runs to 14 residues. CDR1 and CDR2 from the germline V gene are SGDLS and YYNGEE. CDR3 bases: TGTGCCAGCAGCGTAGACGCGGGGACCGGGGAGCTGTTTTTT. As protein: CASSVDAGTGELFF.

The rearrangement links TRBV18 to TRBJ1-3; D may be TRBD1 (6 bases). V was cut by 4 bases and J by 3 bases, with 16 bases left in between. The CDR3 length is 16 residues. Germline V gene lookup returns CDR1 KGHSH and CDR2 LQKENI. This CDR3 is CASSQQGEVYGNTIYF. DNA of the CDR3: TGTGCCAGCTCACAACAGGGAGAAGTGTATGGAAACACCATATATTTT.

The chain employs TRBV4-1 and TRBJ1-3; no reliable D call. V lost 0 bases and J 0 bases, leaving 9 bases between the germline ends. The CDR3 length is 16 residues. Per the germline V gene, CDR1 is MGHRA and CDR2 is YSYEKL. The chain's CDR3 is CASSQDPPSSGNTIYF. CDR3 sequence (DNA): TGCGCCAGCAGCCAAGACCCACCGAGCTCTGGAAACACCATATATTTT.

Comments on this clone: Other nucleotide sequences from this sample produce the same CDR3. J is TRBJ1-4 and V is TRBV15; unclear D gene. The CDR3 extends over 13 amino acids. CDR1 and CDR2 from the germline V gene are LNHNV and YYDKDF (reference sequence). Trimming removed 0 bases from V and 7 bases from J, with 6 bases in between. CDR3 sequence: CATSRDPGEKLFF. In DNA form, the CDR3 reads TGTGCCACCAGCAGAGACCCAGGTGAAAAACTGTTTTTT.

This clone was counted only a few times. The chain employs TRBV29-1 and TRBJ1-1, with 7 bases fitting TRBD1. V shed 2 bases, J shed 7 bases, and the junction held 7 bases outside the gene matches. This CDR3 spans 13 amino acids. Germline values: CDR1 SQVTM, CDR2 ANQGSEA. CDR3 loop: CSVEMGGTVEAFF. CDR3 DNA sequence: TGCAGCGTTGAAATGGGCGGGACAGTTGAAGCTTTCTTT.

The chain links TRBV7-9 to TRBJ2-7, with 9 positions matching TRBD1. The V gene's germline CDR1 is SEHNR and CDR2 FQNEAQ (reference sequence). This CDR3 is 16 amino acids long. The junction had 11 bases not matched to a gene; V was cut back by 1 base and J by 7 bases. DNA for the CDR3: TGTGCCAGCAGCTTAGGACGACAGGGGGTGCTGGGGGAGCAGTACTTC. Its translation: CASSLGRQGVLGEQYF. The variable domain in full, completed from reference TRBV7-9 and TRBJ2-7, reads DTGVSQNPRHKITKRGQNVTFRCDPISEHNRLYWYRQTLGQGPEFLTYFQNEAQLEKSRLLSDRFSAERPKGSFSTLEIQRTEQGDSAMYLCASSLGRQGVLGEQYFGPGTRLTVT.

This chain links TRBV19 with TRBJ2-3; 8 nucleotides match TRBD2. CDR1 and CDR2 from the germline V gene are LNHDA and SQIVND (reference sequence). CDR3 length: 15 residues. Unmatched junction bases numbered 6, after V lost 3 bases and J lost 4 bases. The CDR3 loop is CASSIAAGGADTQYF. The CDR3 region has the DNA TGTGCCAGTAGTATCGCGGCGGGAGGAGCAGATACGCAGTATTTT.

The table lists this clone with a few counts. V gene TRBV7-9 combines with J gene TRBJ2-3, with a possible D match to TRBD2 (6 bases). The V end lost 3 bases, the J end lost 2 bases, and 9 bases lay between the germline ends. Germline values: CDR1 SEHNR, CDR2 FQNEAQ (reference sequence). The CDR3 runs to 14 residues. The CDR3 is CASSFRGNTDTQYF. The CDR3 DNA reads as TGTGCCAGCAGCTTCCGGGGGAACACAGATACGCAGTATTTT. The full variable domain, in which reference TRBV7-9 and TRBJ2-3 provide the parts outside the CDR3, is DTGVSQNPRHKITKRGQNVTFRCDPISEHNRLYWYRQTLGQGPEFLTYFQNEAQLEKSRLLSDRFSAERPKGSFSTLEIQRTEQGDSAMYLCASSFRGNTDTQYFGPGTRLTVL.

The chain has TRBV11-2 and TRBJ2-3; TRBD2 matches 7 bases. V was pared by 1 base and J by 4 bases, with 11 bases of the junction left unmatched. The CDR3 totals 17 residues. Germline V CDR1 and CDR2: SGHAT, FQNNGV. CDR3 region: CASSLVGGLVRADTQYF. CDR3 nucleotide sequence: TGTGCCAGCAGCTTAGTAGGAGGACTAGTAAGGGCAGATACGCAGTATTTT.

This clone was counted once. The chain has TRBV18 and TRBJ2-5, with 7 positions matching TRBD1. Trimming cost V 0 bases and J 4 bases; bases outside gene matches: 2. Germline loops: CDR1 KGHSH, CDR2 LQKENI. This CDR3 contains 14 residues. CDR3 sequence (DNA): TGTGCCAGCTCACCACCGACAGGGCGAGAGACCCAGTACTTC. This codes for CASSPPTGRETQYF. The complete variable domain, with remaining parts taken from reference TRBV18 and TRBJ2-5, reads NAGVMQNPRHLVRRRGQEARLRCSPMKGHSHVYWYRQLPEEGLKFMVYLQKENIIDESGMPKERFSAEFPKEGPSILRIQQVVRGDSAAYFCASSPPTGRETQYFGPGTRLLVL.

The chain's CDR3 is CASSQEMRGYYNEQFF. The CDR3 coding sequence is TGTGCCAGCAGCCAAGAAATGAGGGGGTACTACAATGAGCAGTTCTTC. The V call is TRBV14, the J call TRBJ2-1, with D possibly matching TRBD1 (6 bases). This CDR3 is 16 amino acids long. Germline V gene lookup returns CDR1 SGHDN and CDR2 FVKESK. V dropped 0 bases and J dropped 3 bases, with 12 bases sitting between them.

The CDR3: CASSTQDSNQPQHF. CDR3 nucleotides: TGTGCCAGTAGTACTCAGGATAGCAATCAGCCCCAGCATTTT. V is TRBV19 and J is TRBJ1-5; no reliable D call. The CDR3 length is 14 residues. Deletions cut 4 bases from V and 0 bases from J, with 7 bases between. CDR1 is LNHDA and CDR2 is SQIVND in the germline V gene (reference sequence). Using reference TRBV19 and TRBJ1-5 for the parts outside the CDR3, the full variable domain is DGGITQSPKYLFRKEGQNVTLSCEQNLNHDAMYWYRQDPGQGLRLIYYSQIVNDFQKGDIAEGYSVSREKKESFPLTVTSAQKNPTAFYLCASSTQDSNQPQHFGDGTRLSIL.

CDR3 in amino acids: CASSVGARQPVSLQHF. CDR3 bases: TGTGCCAGCAGCGTAGGCGCTAGACAGCCTGTTTCGCTCCAGCATTTT. The rearrangement links TRBV9 to TRBJ1-5, with D maybe TRBD1 (5 bases). Trimming took 0 bases from V and 12 from J, leaving 22 bases between them. Germline lookup yields CDR1 SGDLS and CDR2 YYNGEE. CDR3 size: 16 residues.